Following are 23 T cell receptor beta chains from one sample sequenced in a study of human T cells and chemical hapten exposure (dated by TCRdb to the early 2020s). The protocol used for the library was RACE. The instrument given in TCRdb is NextSeq 500. The public reads were run again by TCRdb, first through fastp at Q25 and then through MiXCR, and only productive beta chains were kept. Merged by CDR3 protein, the rows form single entries marked with the most common genes and DNA. Here the sample has about 46,000 distinct CDR3 sequences; 4.3% occur a single time. About 1.5% of the sample goes to the ten largest clones. This specimen's time point label, per the study, means: healthy volunteer bleed at 2 weeks. Unfractionated whole blood was collected in Tempus Blood RNA tubes, and total RNA was extracted from that blood. The sequencing sample was made of whole blood. The receptors were sampled from a female donor in good health. Some clones in this sample may be carry-over from other donors' samples.

This clonotype was observed at least ten times. The V call is TRBV5-6, the J call TRBJ2-7, with D perhaps TRBD1 (6 bases). The CDR3 sequence is 14 residues long. Trimming took off 4 bases at V and 1 base at J, with 12 bases between the two ends. The germline gives CDR1 SGHDT, CDR2 YYEEEE. The CDR3 nucleotides are TGTGCCAGCAGCACCGGGACATTGTCCTACGAGCAGTACTTC. It is translated as CASSTGTLSYEQYF. The entire variable domain, with the rest obtained from reference TRBV5-6 and TRBJ2-7, is as follows: DAGVTQSPTHLIKTRGQQVTLRCSPKSGHDTVSWYQQALGQGPQFIFQYYEEEERQRGNFPDRFSGHQFPNYSSELNVNALLLGDSALYLCASSTGTLSYEQYFGPGTRLTVT.

This clonotype was detected ten times or more. The V gene is TRBV5-1, the J gene TRBJ1-2; no clear D. This CDR3 has 13 residues. Germline CDR1 is SGHRS and CDR2 is YFSETQ. The V and J ends lost 4 bases and 5 bases respectively, with 12 bases between them. This chain's CDR3 is CASSQLTEYGYTF. The CDR3 bases are TGCGCCAGCAGCCAGTTGACGGAGTATGGCTACACCTTC.

V is TRBV3-1 and J is TRBJ2-3; possibly TRBD2 for D (6 bases). Trimming removed 1 base from V and 3 bases from J, with 14 bases in between. The CDR3 consists of 16 residues. The germline gives CDR1 LGHDT, CDR2 YNNKEL (reference sequence). The CDR3 reads CASSQVGSLATDTQYF. The CDR3, as DNA: TGTGCCAGCAGCCAAGTGGGATCGCTAGCGACAGATACGCAGTATTTT.

This clonotype was seen ten or more times. The chain links TRBV9 to TRBJ2-3; D not resolved. CDR1 SGDLS and CDR2 YYNGEE come from the germline V gene. V gave up 3 bases and J gave up 6 bases, with 8 bases separating them. CDR3 size: 12 residues. For the CDR3, the DNA is TGTGCCAGCAGCGAAAATGGGGATACGCAGTATTTT. Protein: CASSENGDTQYF. The full variable domain, with the rest looked up from reference TRBV9 and TRBJ2-3, is DSGVTQTPKHLITATGQRVTLRCSPRSGDLSVYWYQQSLDQGLQFLIQYYNGEERAKGNILERFSAQQFPDLHSELNLSSLELGDSALYFCASSENGDTQYFGPGTRLTVL.

This clonotype was seen repeatedly, ten times or more. The rearrangement links TRBV6-6 to TRBJ1-6, with 7 bases fitting TRBD1. The CDR3 runs to 18 residues. Per germline, CDR1 MNHNY and CDR2 SVGAGI (reference sequence). V was clipped by 0 bases and J by 1 base; unmatched bases: 6. The CDR3, as DNA: TGTGCCAGCAGTTACTCCGACAGGGTAGGATCCTATAATTCACCCCTCCACTTT. It codes for CASSYSDRVGSYNSPLHF.

This clonotype was observed many times. The chain is built from TRBV28 and TRBJ1-1; D unresolved. The V end lost 10 bases, the J end lost 3 bases, and 18 bases lay between the germline ends. The CDR3 spans 14 residues. Germline CDR1 MDHEN, CDR2 SYDVKM. CDR3 loop: CAILPGPRDTEAFF. The CDR3 DNA reads TGTGCCATTCTCCCCGGCCCACGGGACACTGAAGCTTTCTTT.

There are many counts of this clonotype. The chain is built from TRBV5-1 and TRBJ2-7, with no clear D. The V and J ends lost 0 bases and 0 bases respectively, with 7 bases between them. This CDR3 spans 14 amino acids. Germline V gives CDR1 SGHRS, CDR2 YFSETQ. CDR3 coding DNA: TGCGCCAGCAGCTTGGCCCCGAGCTCCTACGAGCAGTACTTC. This gives the protein CASSLAPSSYEQYF. Full variable domain (outside the CDR3, taken from reference TRBV5-1 and TRBJ2-7): KAGVTQTPRYLIKTRGQQVTLSCSPISGHRSVSWYQQTPGQGLQFLFEYFSETQRNKGNFPGRFSGRQFSNSRSEMNVSTLELGDSALYLCASSLAPSSYEQYFGPGTRLTVT.

The sample holds a few counts of this clonotype. The chain employs TRBV6-2 or TRBV6-3 and TRBJ2-7; D is undetermined. Germline V gene data show CDR1 as MNHEY and CDR2 as SVGEGT. The CDR3 runs to 13 residues. The V end lost 1 base, the J end lost 1 base, and 5 bases lay between the germline ends. CDR3 region: CASSYWESYEQYF. For the CDR3, the DNA is TGTGCCAGCAGTTACTGGGAATCCTACGAGCAGTACTTC.

This clonotype showed up many times. The chain uses TRBV7-2 and TRBJ2-3; 7 bases align to TRBD1. CDR3 length: 14 residues. V lost 5 bases to trimming and J lost 2 bases; unmatched junction nucleotides: 4. Germline CDR1 and CDR2: SGHTA and FQGNSA. The CDR3 region has the DNA TGTGCCAGCAGCATTGGACAGGCCACAGATACGCAGTATTTT. Its protein is CASSIGQATDTQYF.

This clonotype occurred many times. The chain carries TRBV20-1 and TRBJ2-7; D could derive from TRBD1 or TRBD2 (5 bases each). The V end was cut by 1 base, the J end by 7 bases, with 14 bases between. Germline CDR1 and CDR2: DFQATT and SNEGSKA (reference sequence). There are 13 residues in the CDR3. This CDR3 reads CSARAGTGPEQYF. The DNA of the CDR3 is TGCAGTGCTAGAGCTGGGACCGGCCCAGAGCAGTACTTC.

The table lists this clonotype with many counts. The chain employs TRBV3-1 and TRBJ2-3; TRBD2 matches 10 bases. CDR1 and CDR2 (germline): LGHDT, YNNKEL (reference sequence). V lost 1 base, J lost 5 bases, and 6 bases stayed unmatched. There are 16 residues in the CDR3. This CDR3 is CASSQGSGGAEDTQYF. CDR3 coding DNA: TGTGCCAGCAGCCAAGGGAGCGGGGGGGCTGAAGATACGCAGTATTTT.

This clonotype was counted only a few times. The rearrangement links TRBV4-3 to TRBJ2-5, with D possibly TRBD2 on 7 matching bases. The CDR3 is 14 residues long. From germline, CDR1 is LGHNA and CDR2 YSLEER. V lost 0 bases, J lost 4 bases, and 9 bases lay in between. This chain's CDR3 is CASSQDRGAETQYF. CDR3 DNA: TGCGCCAGCAGCCAAGATCGGGGGGCAGAGACCCAGTACTTC.

In this sample, this clonotype turned up many times. The chain joins TRBV6-5 to TRBJ2-2; D remains ambiguous. CDR3 length: 16 amino acids. Germline CDR1 reads MNHEY; CDR2 reads SVGAGI. V lost 3 bases, J lost 2 bases, and 13 bases lay in between. The CDR3 DNA reads as TGTGCCAGCAGTTATTGGCCGACTCTTAACACCGGGGAGCTGTTTTTT. This codes for CASSYWPTLNTGELFF.

This clonotype was counted ten times or more. This chain joins TRBV28 and TRBJ1-1; D is ambiguous. V dropped 6 bases and J dropped 0 bases, with 17 bases sitting between them. The CDR3 runs to 16 residues. Germline loops: CDR1 MDHEN, CDR2 SYDVKM. The CDR3 DNA reads TGTGCCAGCAGCGTAGGCGGTTGGGGATTGAACACTGAAGCTTTCTTT. Amino acids: CASSVGGWGLNTEAFF.

This clonotype was picked up a small number of times. A much larger clone lies one base from this, so it may be a read error. The chain's CDR3 is CSARHEGTYNSPLNF. In DNA form, the CDR3 reads TGCAGTGCTAGACACGAGGGAACCTATAATTCACCCCTCAACTTT. The chain is built from TRBV20-1 and TRBJ1-6; D not certain. Germline V lookup: CDR1 DFQATT, CDR2 SNEGSKA (reference sequence). The CDR3 contains 15 residues.

This clonotype was recorded many times. An end of the junction does not agree with germline; a read error may underlie this. The chain joins TRBV11-3 to TRBJ2-2; TRBD2 is a possible D gene (6 bases). Germline values: CDR1 SGHNT, CDR2 YENEEA. The CDR3 covers 15 residues. The CDR3: CASSLDRGTTGELFF. CDR3 nucleotides: TGTGCCAGCAGTTTAGACCGGGGGACCACCGGGGAGCTGTTTTTT.

This clonotype is medium-sized. The chain uses TRBV5-1 and TRBJ2-3; D remains unclear. CDR1 and CDR2 (germline): SGHRS, YFSETQ. With 0 bases removed from V and 0 bases from J, the gap between germline ends came to 8 bases. The CDR3 contains 15 residues. The CDR3: CASSLGLSSTDTQYF. The CDR3, as DNA: TGCGCCAGCAGCTTGGGACTGAGCAGCACAGATACGCAGTATTTT. Together with reference TRBV5-1 and TRBJ2-3, the CDR3 gives the full variable domain: KAGVTQTPRYLIKTRGQQVTLSCSPISGHRSVSWYQQTPGQGLQFLFEYFSETQRNKGNFPGRFSGRQFSNSRSEMNVSTLELGDSALYLCASSLGLSSTDTQYFGPGTRLTVL.

This clonotype was detected ten times or more. V usage is TRBV6-6 and J usage is TRBJ1-2; D is perhaps TRBD1 (5 bases). The length of the CDR3 is 14 residues. The V and J ends lost 5 bases and 4 bases respectively, with 14 bases between them. The germline CDR1 and CDR2 sequences are MNHNY and SVGAGI (reference sequence). The CDR3 region is CASSRSRVTYGYTF. The CDR3 DNA sequence: TGTGCCAGCAGTAGGAGCAGGGTCACCTATGGCTACACCTTC.

This clonotype was observed many times. The chain employs TRBV10-3 and TRBJ2-3, with D unclear. The germline CDR1 and CDR2 sequences are ENHRY and SYGVKD. This CDR3 has 13 residues. V lost 4 bases to trimming and J lost 5 bases, with 10 bases between them. The CDR3 bases are TGTGCCATCAGTGGGGCTAGAGGAGATACGCAGTATTTT. This sequence encodes CAISGARGDTQYF.

By its share, this clonotype is medium-sized. The chain carries TRBV6-4 and TRBJ2-5; 7 nucleotides line up with TRBD1. Germline-derived CDR1 and CDR2 are MRHNA and SNTAGT. The CDR3 is 15 amino acids. V trimming: 4 bases; J trimming: 1 base; junction bases outside the gene matches: 6. The CDR3 DNA follows: TGTGCCAGCAGTGTGGGGGCAGGGGGCCAAGAGACCCAGTACTTC. It yields the protein CASSVGAGGQETQYF.

This clonotype appeared many times. The rearrangement joins TRBV18 to TRBJ2-7; D may correspond to TRBD1 or TRBD2 (5 bases each). The CDR3 contains 15 residues. Germline lookup yields CDR1 KGHSH and CDR2 LQKENI. Trimming removed 1 base at V and 7 bases at J, with 17 bases between. The CDR3 protein is CASSPQETETGEQYF. The CDR3 bases are TGTGCCAGCTCACCACAAGAGACAGAGACGGGGGAGCAGTACTTC.

This clonotype was detected ten times or more. This chain links TRBV12-3 or TRBV12-4 with TRBJ2-7; 12 nucleotides align to TRBD2. V dropped 2 bases and J dropped 12; count of bases not matched to a gene: 17. CDR3 length equals 17 residues. The CDR3 DNA reads as TGTGCCAGCAGTTTAAGTCAGACTAGCGGGGGTGTTTACCGAATGTACTTC. Translating gives CASSLSQTSGGVYRMYF.

The chain couples TRBV5-1 to TRBJ2-7; D gene uncertain. Germline assignment: CDR1 SGHRS and CDR2 YFSETQ. The germline V and J ends were trimmed by 0 bases and 2 bases, with 6 bases remaining between them. The CDR3 runs to 13 residues. The CDR3: CASSLDTPYEQYF. The CDR3 DNA follows: TGCGCCAGCAGCTTGGACACCCCCTACGAGCAGTACTTC.